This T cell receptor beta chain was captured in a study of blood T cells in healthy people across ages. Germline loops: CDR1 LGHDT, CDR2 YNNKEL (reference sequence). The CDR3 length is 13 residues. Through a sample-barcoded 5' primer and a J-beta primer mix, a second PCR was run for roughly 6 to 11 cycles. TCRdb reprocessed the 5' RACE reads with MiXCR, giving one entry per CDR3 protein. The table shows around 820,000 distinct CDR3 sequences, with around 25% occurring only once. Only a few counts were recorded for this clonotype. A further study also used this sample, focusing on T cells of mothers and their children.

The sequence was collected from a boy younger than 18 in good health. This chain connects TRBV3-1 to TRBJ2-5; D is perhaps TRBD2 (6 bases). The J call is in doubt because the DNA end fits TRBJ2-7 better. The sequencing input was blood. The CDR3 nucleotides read TGTGCCAGTCGCCTGGCGGGGAAAAACGAGCAGTACTTC. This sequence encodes CASRLAGKNEQYF.